A selection of T cell receptor beta chains follows, all from one sample in a study of T cells in narcolepsy. Generated by immunoSEQ multiplex PCR, the TCRdb table keeps only in-frame clones and is missing some. The sample includes tens of thousands of clones, more than 80% of them seen just once. The sample was CD45RA- memory CD4+ T cells from PBMCs. The receptors derive from a human donor with narcolepsy. Each CDR3 is given with its conserved first and last residue. A D gene is named only where the DNA matches it firmly. Only part of the rows carry a size: once, few, many, or a class if the clone is expanded.

size	J	V	D	DNA	CDR3
once	TRBJ1-2	TRBV12-1	NA	TGTGCCAGCAGCCTCACGGAGGGGAGAAATTATGGCTACACCTTC	CASSLTEGRNYGYTF
NA	TRBJ2-7	TRBV2	NA	TGTGCCAGCAGTCGGACAGTAGAGCAGTACTTC	CASSRTVEQYF
NA	TRBJ2-5	TRBV5-1	NA	TGCGCCAGCAGCCTTGAGGGACAAGAGACCCAGTACTTC	CASSLEGQETQYF
NA	TRBJ1-1	TRBV5-6	NA	TGTGCCAGCAGCTTACCCGGGAGGGACACTGAAGCTTTCTTT	CASSLPGRDTEAFF
NA	TRBJ1-2	TRBV7-9	NA	TGTGCCAGCAGCTTTCCAGCTAACTATGGCTACACCTTC	CASSFPANYGYTF
NA	TRBJ2-3	TRBV5-1	TRBD2	TGCGCCAGCAGTACGAGCGGGGCTACGGGGGGAGATACGCAGTATTTT	CASSTSGATGGDTQYF
NA	TRBJ1-5	TRBV19	TRBD1	TGTGCCAGTAGTACCGGACAGGTCCTCCTCTATCAGCCCCAGCATTTT	CASSTGQVLLYQPQHF
once	TRBJ2-3	TRBV15	TRBD2	TGTGCCACCAGCACCCTTGCGGGAGGGTTCAGGGGCACAGATACGCAGTATTTT	CATSTLAGGFRGTDTQYF
NA	TRBJ1-4	TRBV5-1	TRBD1	TGCGCCAGCAGCCTCTCGACAGGGTTGGAGGAAAAACTGTTTTTT	CASSLSTGLEEKLFF
NA	TRBJ2-3	TRBV6-6	TRBD1	TGTGCCAGCAGACATCCGGGACAGGGGCCAGATACGCAGTATTTT	CASRHPGQGPDTQYF
NA	TRBJ1-6	TRBV6-1	NA	TGTGCCAGCAGTGTCGGGTCACCCCTCCACTTT	CASSVGSPLHF
NA	TRBJ1-5	TRBV19	NA	TGTGCCAGTAGTCCGGGGTGGGGGGATCAGCCCCAGCATTTT	CASSPGWGDQPQHF
NA	TRBJ1-2	TRBV28	TRBD1	TGTGCCAGCAGTTCCGCCGGGACAGGGGGCTGGGGCTACACCTTC	CASSSAGTGGWGYTF
NA	TRBJ2-7	TRBV5-6	TRBD1	TGTGCCAGCAGCGTAGCCGGGACAGGGATTCGCGAGCAGTACTTC	CASSVAGTGIREQYF
NA	TRBJ2-1	TRBV7-2	TRBD2	TGTGCCAGCAGCTTAGCACTAGCGGGAGGGGGGTACAATGAGCAGTTCTTC	CASSLALAGGGYNEQFF
NA	TRBJ1-5	TRBV28	TRBD1	TGTGCCAGCAGTCGACAGGGATTCAATCAGCCCCAGCATTTT	CASSRQGFNQPQHF
few	TRBJ2-7	TRBV30	NA	TGTGCCTGGAGTAATGGAGGGACCCTAGGCGAGCAGTACTTC	CAWSNGGTLGEQYF
NA	TRBJ1-2	TRBV6-5	NA	TGTGCCAGCAGGGGCGAGGCAGAGACAGTGGGCTACACCTTC	CASRGEAETVGYTF
NA	TRBJ1-6	TRBV5-1	NA	TGCGCCAGCAGCAGGGAGAGCTCCTATAATTCACCCCTCCACTTT	CASSRESSYNSPLHF
NA	TRBJ2-1	TRBV7-9	TRBD2	TGTGCCAGCACCACTATAGCGGGAGATGAGCAGTTCTTC	CASTTIAGDEQFF
NA	TRBJ2-7	TRBV27	TRBD2	TGTGCCAGCAGAAATGGACTAGCGGGAGCCAGAGAGCAGTACTTC	CASRNGLAGAREQYF
NA	TRBJ1-2	TRBV5-4	NA	TGTGCCAGCAGCTTGGTCGGGACAAGGGGTTTAAACTATGGCTACACCTTC	CASSLVGTRGLNYGYTF
NA	TRBJ1-4	TRBV6-6	TRBD1	TGTGCCAGCACCTACCCAGGGGGAGATGAAAAACTGTTTTTT	CASTYPGGDEKLFF
NA	TRBJ2-7	TRBV7-3	TRBD2	TGTGCCAGCAGCCCGGGACTAGCGGGAGTAAGGGAGCAGTACTTC	CASSPGLAGVREQYF
NA	TRBJ2-3	TRBV19	NA	TGTGCCAGTACTGACTCCCATACGCAGTATTTT	CASTDSHTQYF
NA	TRBJ1-5	TRBV7-9	NA	TGTGCCAGCAGCTTAGCGCGGGGAAGCAATCAGCCCCAGCATTTT	CASSLARGSNQPQHF
NA	TRBJ2-7	TRBV28	NA	TGTGCCAGCAGCGGGACTGGGGCCTACGAGCAGTGCTTC	CASSGTGAYEQCF
NA	TRBJ1-4	TRBV2	TRBD1	TGTGCCAGCAGCCTCCGGACAGGAAATGAAAAACTGTTTTTT	CASSLRTGNEKLFF
NA	TRBJ2-7	TRBV11-3	NA	TGTGCCAGCAGCTTAGATCGAGGGGAGCAGTACTTC	CASSLDRGEQYF
NA	TRBJ1-2	TRBV28	NA	TGTGCCAGCAGTACCCTGGCGGGGAGTGGCTATGGCTACACCTTC	CASSTLAGSGYGYTF
NA	TRBJ2-3	TRBV7-9	NA	TGTGCCAGCAGCTTAGTTGGCGGCCGCACAGATACGCAGTATTTT	CASSLVGGRTDTQYF
NA	TRBJ2-4	TRBV7-2	NA	TGTGCCAGCAGCAGGGCCAGGGGAGAAAACATTCAGTACTTC	CASSRARGENIQYF
NA	TRBJ2-3	TRBV30	TRBD2	TGTGCCTGGAGTGCCCTAGCGGGGCCCCAAATGAATACGCAGTATTTT	CAWSALAGPQMNTQYF
NA	TRBJ1-1	TRBV19	NA	TGTGCCAGTAAATTTTCCGTGAACACTGAAGCTTTCTTT	CASKFSVNTEAFF
once	TRBJ1-1	TRBV19	TRBD1	TGTGCCAGTAGGGGACAGGGAGTCTCGAACACTGAAGCTTTCTTT	CASRGQGVSNTEAFF
NA	TRBJ2-3	TRBV5-1	NA	TGCGCCAGCAGCTTGGATCGCCAGGCCCAATCTACCACAGATACGCAGTATTTT	CASSLDRQAQSTTDTQYF
NA	TRBJ2-1	TRBV13	NA	TGTGCCAGCAGCAGATTAGACGGGGACAATGAGCAGTTCTTC	CASSRLDGDNEQFF
NA	TRBJ2-7	TRBV7-8	TRBD1	TGTGCCAGCAGTTACGGGACAGGGGGCGACGAGCAGTACTTC	CASSYGTGGDEQYF
NA	TRBJ1-3	TRBV6-1	TRBD1	TGTGCCAGCGCTCCCGGGACAGGGTCAGGAAACACCATATATTTT	CASAPGTGSGNTIYF
NA	TRBJ1-4	TRBV7-9	NA	TGTGCCAGCAGCTTGAAATCCGCAGCAACTAATGAAAAACTGTTTTTT	CASSLKSAATNEKLFF
NA	TRBJ1-3	TRBV6-1	NA	TGTGCCAGCAGTCTTAAATCTGGAAACACCATATATTTT	CASSLKSGNTIYF
NA	TRBJ1-2	TRBV28	TRBD1	TGTGCCAGCCGAACAGGGGGGTATGGCTACACCTTC	CASRTGGYGYTF
NA	TRBJ1-2	TRBV9	NA	TGTGCCAGCAGGGGGCCGCAAGGGTATGGCTACACCTTC	CASRGPQGYGYTF
NA	TRBJ2-6	TRBV25-1	NA	TGTGCCAGCGTGGACAACTCTGGGGCCAACGTCCTGACTTTC	CASVDNSGANVLTF
NA	TRBJ1-3	TRBV5-1	NA	TGCGCCAGCAGCCCCACAGAAGGAAACACCATATATTTT	CASSPTEGNTIYF
few	TRBJ2-1	TRBV10-3	TRBD2	TGTGCCACCACGGCGGCGGGACTAGCAAACAATGAGCAGTTCTTC	CATTAAGLANNEQFF
NA	TRBJ1-1	TRBV18	NA	TGTGCCAGCTCGACCCAGGGGCCGAGTACTTGGACTGAAGCTTTCTTT	CASSTQGPSTWTEAFF
few	TRBJ1-3	TRBV18	TRBD1	TGTGCCAGCTCACCTGGGGACAGGGGAAACACCATATATTTT	CASSPGDRGNTIYF
NA	TRBJ1-2	TRBV2	TRBD1	TGTGCCAGCAGACTAACCGGGACAGATGGCTACACCTTC	CASRLTGTDGYTF
NA	TRBJ1-2	TRBV6-1	NA	TGTGCCAGCAGTGAAACCTCCTTTTCCCGGGGAGGTGATGGCTACACCTTC	CASSETSFSRGGDGYTF
NA	TRBJ2-3	TRBV6-1	NA	TGTGCCAGCAGTTTGGCGGCAGATACGCAGTATTTT	CASSLAADTQYF